The rows below give T cell receptor beta chains drawn from one sample of a study of T cell responses to AZD1222 COVID-19 vaccine. Sequencing was performed with immunoSEQ multiplex PCR; in TCRdb, only in-frame clones are kept and a portion is missing. The table shows about 92,000 clones, with approximately 91% occurring only once. The source was peripheral blood, collected on day 0 of AZD1222 vaccination. These receptors originate from an adult in good health. Each CDR3 is given with its conserved first and last residue. The D gene is left open where the match is weak. The listing skips clone size in some rows; elsewhere it reads once, few, many or a size class.

V gene	CDR3 length	D gene	J gene	clone size	CDR3 DNA	CDR3 protein
TRBV7-3	14	NA	TRBJ2-3	NA	TGTGCCAGCAGCCAAGGAGCCTCAATTGATACGCAGTATTTT	CASSQGASIDTQYF
TRBV7-2	17	TRBD2	TRBJ2-2	once	TGTGCCAGCAGCTTCCTTAGCGGGGGACTGAACACCGGGGAGCTGTTTTTT	CASSFLSGGLNTGELFF
TRBV30	14	NA	TRBJ1-2	NA	TGTGCCCGCAGGGGTCGGGCCGGGGACTATGGCTACACCTTC	CARRGRAGDYGYTF
TRBV18	14	TRBD1	TRBJ2-7	NA	TGTGCCAGCTCACGCGGACAGGGGCCCTACGAGCAGTACTTC	CASSRGQGPYEQYF
TRBV18	18	TRBD1	TRBJ2-2	NA	TGTGCCAGCTCACAGGGACAGGGAAGGATTCCCAACACCGGGGAGCTGTTTTTT	CASSQGQGRIPNTGELFF
TRBV5-1	14	TRBD2	TRBJ2-3	NA	TGCGCCAGCAGCCCACAGAGCGGGGTGGATACGCAGTATTTT	CASSPQSGVDTQYF
TRBV27	18	NA	TRBJ2-2	NA	TGTGCCAGCAGTTTATGGGGCCCACGACAGGGAGGGACCGGGGAGCTGTTTTTT	CASSLWGPRQGGTGELFF
TRBV19	13	NA	TRBJ1-6	NA	TGTGCCAGTAGTATACAGAGGGATTCACCCCTCCACTTT	CASSIQRDSPLHF
TRBV5-1	15	TRBD1	TRBJ1-5	NA	TGCGCCAGCAGCGTCCGACAGGGCCCAAGACAGCCCCAGCATTTT	CASSVRQGPRQPQHF
TRBV3-1/TRBV3-2	15	NA	TRBJ1-4	NA	TGTGCCAGCAGCCAAGTTTGGGGGGGCGAGGAAAAACTGTTTTTT	CASSQVWGGEEKLFF
TRBV2	16	TRBD1	TRBJ1-4	NA	TGTGCCAGCTGGAGGGACAGGGGATCAACTAATGAAAAACTGTTTTTT	CASWRDRGSTNEKLFF
TRBV12-3/TRBV12-4	13	NA	TRBJ1-2	NA	TGTGCCAGCAGCCCCGGTTGGGTCTATGGCTACACCTTC	CASSPGWVYGYTF
TRBV11-1	14	TRBD1	TRBJ1-1	NA	TGTGCCAGCAGCTTCAGGACAGGGGGCACTGAAGCTTTCTTT	CASSFRTGGTEAFF
TRBV6-6	17	TRBD1	TRBJ1-4	once	TGTGCCAGCAGTCGATGGGACAGGGGGGCAACTAATGAAAAACTGTTTTTT	CASSRWDRGATNEKLFF
TRBV2	15	NA	TRBJ2-4	NA	TGTGCCAGCATGGTGGAGCCAGGGGCCAAAAACATTCAGTACTTC	CASMVEPGAKNIQYF
TRBV5-1	12	NA	TRBJ1-1	many	TGCGCCAGCAGCTTGGAGGGGCCTGAAGCTTTCTTT	CASSLEGPEAFF
TRBV19	14	TRBD1	TRBJ2-1	NA	TGTGCCAGTAGGTTGGGGACAGGGTACAATGAGCAGTTCTTC	CASRLGTGYNEQFF